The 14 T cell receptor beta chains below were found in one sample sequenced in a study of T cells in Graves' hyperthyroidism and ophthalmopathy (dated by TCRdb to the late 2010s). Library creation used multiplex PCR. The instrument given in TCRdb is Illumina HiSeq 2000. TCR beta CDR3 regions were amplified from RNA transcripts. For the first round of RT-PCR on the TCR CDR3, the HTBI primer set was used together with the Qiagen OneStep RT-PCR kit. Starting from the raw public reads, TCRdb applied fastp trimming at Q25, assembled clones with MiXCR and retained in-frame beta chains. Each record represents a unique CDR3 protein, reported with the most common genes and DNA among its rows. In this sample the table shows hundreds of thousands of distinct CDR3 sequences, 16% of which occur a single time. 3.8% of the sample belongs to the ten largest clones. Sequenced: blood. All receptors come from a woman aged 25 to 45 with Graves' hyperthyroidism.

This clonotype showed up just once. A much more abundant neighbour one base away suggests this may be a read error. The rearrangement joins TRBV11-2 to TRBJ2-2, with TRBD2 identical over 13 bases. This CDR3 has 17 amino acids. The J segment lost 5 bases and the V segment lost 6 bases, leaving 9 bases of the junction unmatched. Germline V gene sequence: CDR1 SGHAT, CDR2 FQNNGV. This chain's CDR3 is CASRPTSGLAGTGELFF. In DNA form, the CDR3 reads TGTGCCAGCAGACCCACCTCGGGACTAGCGGGAACCGGGGAGCTGTTTTTT.

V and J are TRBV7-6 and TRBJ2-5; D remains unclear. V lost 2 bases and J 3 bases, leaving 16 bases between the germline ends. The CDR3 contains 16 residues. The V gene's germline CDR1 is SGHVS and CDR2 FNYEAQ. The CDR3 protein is CASSLSPNQPEETQYF. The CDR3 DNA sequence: TGTGCCAGCAGCTTAAGTCCAAATCAACCTGAAGAGACCCAGTACTTC.

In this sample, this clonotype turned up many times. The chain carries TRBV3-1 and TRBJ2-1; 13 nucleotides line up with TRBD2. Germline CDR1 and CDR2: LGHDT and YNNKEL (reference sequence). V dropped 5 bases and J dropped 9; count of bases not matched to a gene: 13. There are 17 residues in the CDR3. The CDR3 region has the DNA TGTGCCAGCAGCACCCGGACTAGCGGGAGAGGCCAGGGTGAGCAGTTCTTC. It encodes CASSTRTSGRGQGEQFF.

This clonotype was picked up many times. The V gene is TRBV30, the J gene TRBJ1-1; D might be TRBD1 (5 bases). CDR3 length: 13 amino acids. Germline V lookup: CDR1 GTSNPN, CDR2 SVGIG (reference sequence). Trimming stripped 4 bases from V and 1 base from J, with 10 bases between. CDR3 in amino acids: CAWTNTGNTEAFF. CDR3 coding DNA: TGTGCCTGGACCAATACAGGGAACACTGAAGCTTTCTTT.

The CDR3 spells CASSAPVWYRETQYF. In DNA form, the CDR3 reads TGTGCCAGCAGCGCCCCAGTTTGGTACCGAGAGACCCAGTACTTC. V is TRBV9 and J is TRBJ2-5; D unclear. The CDR3 is 15 residues long. Germline V CDR1 and CDR2: SGDLS, YYNGEE. With 3 bases removed from V and 4 bases from J, the gap between germline ends came to 16 bases. The whole variable domain, filled in from reference TRBV9 and TRBJ2-5, reads DSGVTQTPKHLITATGQRVTLRCSPRSGDLSVYWYQQSLDQGLQFLIQYYNGEERAKGNILERFSAQQFPDLHSELNLSSLELGDSALYFCASSAPVWYRETQYFGPGTRLLVL.

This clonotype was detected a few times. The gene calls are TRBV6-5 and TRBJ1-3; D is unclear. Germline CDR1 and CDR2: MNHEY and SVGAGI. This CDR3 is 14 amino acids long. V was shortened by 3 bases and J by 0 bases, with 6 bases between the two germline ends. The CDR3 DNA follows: TGTGCCAGCAGTTATAGTGGCTCTGGAAACACCATATATTTT. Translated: CASSYSGSGNTIYF.

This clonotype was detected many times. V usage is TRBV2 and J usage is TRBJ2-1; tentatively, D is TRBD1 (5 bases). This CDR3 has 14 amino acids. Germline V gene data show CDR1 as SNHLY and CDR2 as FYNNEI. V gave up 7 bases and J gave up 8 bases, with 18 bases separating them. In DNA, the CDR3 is TGTGCCAGCAAGGGCAGGGCTGTAGTGGATGAGCAGTTCTTC. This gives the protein CASKGRAVVDEQFF.

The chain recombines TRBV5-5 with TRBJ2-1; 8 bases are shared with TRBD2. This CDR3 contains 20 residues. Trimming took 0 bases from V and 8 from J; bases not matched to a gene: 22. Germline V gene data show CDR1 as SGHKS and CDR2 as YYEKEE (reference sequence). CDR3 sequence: CASSLEPAGVSRGRYDEQFF. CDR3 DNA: TGTGCCAGCAGCTTGGAACCAGCGGGAGTTTCTCGGGGTAGGTACGATGAGCAGTTCTTC.

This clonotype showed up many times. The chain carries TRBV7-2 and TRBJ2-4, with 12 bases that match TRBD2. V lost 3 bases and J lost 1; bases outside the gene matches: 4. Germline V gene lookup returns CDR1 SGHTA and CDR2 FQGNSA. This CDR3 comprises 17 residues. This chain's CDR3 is CASSFQTSGSAKNIQYF. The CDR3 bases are TGTGCCAGCAGCTTCCAGACTAGCGGGAGTGCCAAAAACATTCAGTACTTC.

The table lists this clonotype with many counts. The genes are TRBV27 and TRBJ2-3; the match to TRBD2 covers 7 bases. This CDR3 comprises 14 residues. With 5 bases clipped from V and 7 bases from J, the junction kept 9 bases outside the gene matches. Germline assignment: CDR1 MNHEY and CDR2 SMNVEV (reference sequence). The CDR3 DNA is TGTGCCAGCAGTCCCAGACTAGCCTGGCATACGCAGTATTTT. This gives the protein CASSPRLAWHTQYF.

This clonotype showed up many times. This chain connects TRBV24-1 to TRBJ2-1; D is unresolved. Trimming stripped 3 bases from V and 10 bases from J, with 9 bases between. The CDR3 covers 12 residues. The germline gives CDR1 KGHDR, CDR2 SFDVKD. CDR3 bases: TGTGCCACCAGTGATAGCGCTATAGAGCAGTTCTTC. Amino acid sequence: CATSDSAIEQFF.

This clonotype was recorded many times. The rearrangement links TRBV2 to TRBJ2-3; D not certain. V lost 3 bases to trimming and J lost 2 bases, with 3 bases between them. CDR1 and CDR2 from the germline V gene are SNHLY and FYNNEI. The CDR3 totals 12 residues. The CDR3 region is CASSDNTDTQYF. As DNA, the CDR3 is TGTGCCAGCAGTGATAACACAGATACGCAGTATTTT.

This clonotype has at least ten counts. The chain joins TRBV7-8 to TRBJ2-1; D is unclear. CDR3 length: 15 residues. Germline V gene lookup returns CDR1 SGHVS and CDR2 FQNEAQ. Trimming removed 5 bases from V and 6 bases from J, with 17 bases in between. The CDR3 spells CASSNSLGIANEQFF. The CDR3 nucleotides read TGTGCCAGCAGCAACAGCCTAGGGATAGCCAATGAGCAGTTCTTC.

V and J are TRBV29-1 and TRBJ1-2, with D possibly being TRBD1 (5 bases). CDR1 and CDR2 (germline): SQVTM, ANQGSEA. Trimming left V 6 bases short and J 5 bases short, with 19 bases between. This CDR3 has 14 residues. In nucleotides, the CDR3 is TGCAGCGTGAGGGTCGGGGCCGTTCCTTATGGCTACACCTTC. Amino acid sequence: CSVRVGAVPYGYTF.